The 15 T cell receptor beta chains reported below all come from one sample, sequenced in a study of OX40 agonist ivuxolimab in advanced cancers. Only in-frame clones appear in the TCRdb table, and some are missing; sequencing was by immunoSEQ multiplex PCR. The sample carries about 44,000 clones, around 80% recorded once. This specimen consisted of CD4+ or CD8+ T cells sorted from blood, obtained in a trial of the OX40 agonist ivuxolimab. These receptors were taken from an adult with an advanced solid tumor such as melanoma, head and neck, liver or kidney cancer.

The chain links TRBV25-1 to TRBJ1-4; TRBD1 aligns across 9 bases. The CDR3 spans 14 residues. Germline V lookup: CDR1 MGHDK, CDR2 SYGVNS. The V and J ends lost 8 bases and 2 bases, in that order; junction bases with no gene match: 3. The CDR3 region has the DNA TGTGCCAGCGGGGACAGGGAGACTAATGAAAAACTGTTTTTT. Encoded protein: CASGDRETNEKLFF.

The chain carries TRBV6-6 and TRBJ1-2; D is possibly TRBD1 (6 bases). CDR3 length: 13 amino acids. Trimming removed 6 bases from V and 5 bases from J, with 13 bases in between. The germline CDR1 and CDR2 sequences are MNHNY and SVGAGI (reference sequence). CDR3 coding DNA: TGTGCCAGCAGCTACAGGGAGGAATATGGCTACACCTTC. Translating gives CASSYREEYGYTF.

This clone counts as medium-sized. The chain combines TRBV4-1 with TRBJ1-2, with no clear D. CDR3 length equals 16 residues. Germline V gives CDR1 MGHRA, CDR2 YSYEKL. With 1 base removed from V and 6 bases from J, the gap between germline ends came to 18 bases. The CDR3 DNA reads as TGCGCCAGCAGCCAAGTACTACAGCGGGGTGTCCATGGCTACACCTTC. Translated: CASSQVLQRGVHGYTF.

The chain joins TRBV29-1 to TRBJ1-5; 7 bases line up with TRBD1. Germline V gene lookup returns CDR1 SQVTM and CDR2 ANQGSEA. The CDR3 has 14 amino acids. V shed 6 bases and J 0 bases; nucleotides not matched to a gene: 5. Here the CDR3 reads CSVRTGLSNQPQHF. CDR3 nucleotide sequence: TGCAGCGTGAGGACAGGCCTTAGCAATCAGCCCCAGCATTTT. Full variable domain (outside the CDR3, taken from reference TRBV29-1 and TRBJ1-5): SAVISQKPSRDICQRGTSLTIQCQVDSQVTMMFWYRQQPGQSLTLIATANQGSEATYESGFVIDKFPISRPNLTFSTLTVSNMSPEDSSIYLCSVRTGLSNQPQHFGDGTRLSIL.

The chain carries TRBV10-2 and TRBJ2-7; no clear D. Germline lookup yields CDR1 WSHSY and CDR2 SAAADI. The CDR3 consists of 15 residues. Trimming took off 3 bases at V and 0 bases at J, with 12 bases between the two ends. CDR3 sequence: CASSDNTANSYEQYF. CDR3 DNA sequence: TGCGCCAGCAGTGACAATACTGCTAACTCCTACGAGCAGTACTTC.

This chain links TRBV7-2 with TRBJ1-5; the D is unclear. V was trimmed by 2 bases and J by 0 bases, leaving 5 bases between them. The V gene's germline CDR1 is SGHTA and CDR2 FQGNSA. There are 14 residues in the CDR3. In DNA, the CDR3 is TGTGCCAGCAGCTTAACTAATAGCAATCAGCCCCAGCATTTT. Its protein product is CASSLTNSNQPQHF.

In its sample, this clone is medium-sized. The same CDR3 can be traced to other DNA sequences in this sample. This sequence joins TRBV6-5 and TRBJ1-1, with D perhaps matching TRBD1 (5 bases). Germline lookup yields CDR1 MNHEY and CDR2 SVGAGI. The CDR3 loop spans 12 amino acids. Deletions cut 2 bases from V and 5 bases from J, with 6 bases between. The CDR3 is CASSYGGTEAFF. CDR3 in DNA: TGTGCCAGCAGTTACGGGGGAACTGAAGCTTTCTTT.

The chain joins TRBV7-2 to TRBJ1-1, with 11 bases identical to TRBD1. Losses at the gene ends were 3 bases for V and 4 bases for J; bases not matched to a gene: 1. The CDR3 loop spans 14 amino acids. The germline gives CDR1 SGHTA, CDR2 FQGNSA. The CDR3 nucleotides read TGTGCCAGCAGCTTGGACAGGGGGCGCACTGAAGCTTTCTTT. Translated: CASSLDRGRTEAFF. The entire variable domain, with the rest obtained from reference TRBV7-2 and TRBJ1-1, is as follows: GAGVSQSPSNKVTEKGKDVELRCDPISGHTALYWYRQSLGQGLEFLIYFQGNSAPDKSGLPSDRFSAERTGGSVSTLTIQRTQQEDSAVYLCASSLDRGRTEAFFGQGTRLTVV.

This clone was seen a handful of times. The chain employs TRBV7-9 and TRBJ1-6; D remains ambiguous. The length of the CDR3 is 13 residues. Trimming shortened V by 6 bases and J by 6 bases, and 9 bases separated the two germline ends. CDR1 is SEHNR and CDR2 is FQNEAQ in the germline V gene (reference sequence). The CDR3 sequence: CASSIAVNSPLHF. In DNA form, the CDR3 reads TGTGCCAGCAGTATAGCGGTTAATTCACCCCTCCACTTT.

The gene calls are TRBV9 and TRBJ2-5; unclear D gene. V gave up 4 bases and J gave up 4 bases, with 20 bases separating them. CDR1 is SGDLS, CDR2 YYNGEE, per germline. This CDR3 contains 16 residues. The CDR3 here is CASSISGDHGRETQYF. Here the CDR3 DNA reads TGTGCCAGCAGCATAAGTGGTGACCACGGTAGAGAGACCCAGTACTTC.

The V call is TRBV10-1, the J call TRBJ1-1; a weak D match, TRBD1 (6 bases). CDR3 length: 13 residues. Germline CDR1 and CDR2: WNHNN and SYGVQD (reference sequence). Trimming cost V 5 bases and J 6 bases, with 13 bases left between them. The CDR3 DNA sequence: TGCGCCAGCAGTACAACAGGGACGGCTGAAGCTTTCTTT. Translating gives CASSTTGTAEAFF.

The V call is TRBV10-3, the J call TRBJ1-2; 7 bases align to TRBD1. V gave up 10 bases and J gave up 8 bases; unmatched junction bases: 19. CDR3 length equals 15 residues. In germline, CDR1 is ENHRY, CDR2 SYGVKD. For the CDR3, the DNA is TGTGCCACCCTCAACGCAATAGACAGGGAAGACGGCTACACCTTC. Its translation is CATLNAIDREDGYTF.

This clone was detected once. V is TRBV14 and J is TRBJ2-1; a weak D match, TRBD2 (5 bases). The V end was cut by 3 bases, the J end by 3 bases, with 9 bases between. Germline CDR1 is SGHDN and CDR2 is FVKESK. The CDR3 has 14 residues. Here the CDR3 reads CASSHLRDYNEQFF. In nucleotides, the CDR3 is TGTGCCAGCAGCCACCTCCGGGACTACAATGAGCAGTTCTTC.

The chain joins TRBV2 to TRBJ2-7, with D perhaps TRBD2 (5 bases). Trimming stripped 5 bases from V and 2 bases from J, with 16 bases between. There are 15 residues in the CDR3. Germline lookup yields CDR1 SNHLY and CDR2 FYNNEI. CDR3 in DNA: TGTGCCAGCAGTCATCGTGGACTTGAAACCTACGAGCAGTACTTC. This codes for CASSHRGLETYEQYF.

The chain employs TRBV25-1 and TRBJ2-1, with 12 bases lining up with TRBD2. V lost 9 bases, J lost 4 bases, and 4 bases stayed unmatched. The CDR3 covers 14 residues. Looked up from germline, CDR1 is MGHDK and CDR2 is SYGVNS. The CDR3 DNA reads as TGTGCCAGTTCTAGCGGGAGGGTTTACAATGAGCAGTTCTTC. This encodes CASSSGRVYNEQFF.